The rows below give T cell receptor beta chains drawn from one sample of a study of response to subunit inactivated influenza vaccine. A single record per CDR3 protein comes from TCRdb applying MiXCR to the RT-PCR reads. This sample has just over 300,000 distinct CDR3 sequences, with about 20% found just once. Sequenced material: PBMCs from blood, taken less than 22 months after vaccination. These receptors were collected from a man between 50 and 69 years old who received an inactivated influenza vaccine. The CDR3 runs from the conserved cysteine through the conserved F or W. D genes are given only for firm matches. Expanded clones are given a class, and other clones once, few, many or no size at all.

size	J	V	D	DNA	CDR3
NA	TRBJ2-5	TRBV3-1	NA	TGTGCCAGCAGCCAAGATTTTCGGGGCTCGGAGACCCAGTACTTC	CASSQDFRGSETQYF
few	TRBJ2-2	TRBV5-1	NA	TGCGCCAGCAGCGCCCGGTGGGACTCCGGAAACACCGGGGAGCTGTTTTTT	CASSARWDSGNTGELFF
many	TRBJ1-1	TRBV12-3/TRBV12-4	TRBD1	TGTGCCAGCAGTTTTTCGCACAGGGGGGTAAAAGGAGCTTTCTTT	CASSFSHRGVKGAFF
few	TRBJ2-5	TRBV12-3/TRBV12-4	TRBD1	TGTGCCAGCAGTACCAGGACAGGGGGCTTCGAGACCCAGTACTTC	CASSTRTGGFETQYF
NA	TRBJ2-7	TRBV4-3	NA	TGCGCCAGCAGCCAGGCCTCTTGGAGCTCCTACGAGCAGTACTTC	CASSQASWSSYEQYF
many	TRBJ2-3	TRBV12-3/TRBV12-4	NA	TGTGCCAGCAGCAATCCACGGCGGGGAAACACAGATACGCAGTATTTT	CASSNPRRGNTDTQYF
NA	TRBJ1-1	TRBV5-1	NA	TGCGCCAGCAGCTTGAATGGGCAGAACACTGAAGCTTTCTTT	CASSLNGQNTEAFF
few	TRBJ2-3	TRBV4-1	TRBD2	TGCGCCAGCAGCCGAGGGAGCGGGGGAGCAGATACGCAGTATTTT	CASSRGSGGADTQYF
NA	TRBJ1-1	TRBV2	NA	TGTGCCAGCAGTTATACAGAGAACACTGAAGCTTTCTTT	CASSYTENTEAFF
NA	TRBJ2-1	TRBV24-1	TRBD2	TGTGCCACCAGTGATGGGGGGACTAGTTATGAGCAGTTCTTC	CATSDGGTSYEQFF
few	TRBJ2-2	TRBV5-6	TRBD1	TGTGCCAGCAGCTCGATTCAGGGGGCGTTGGTCGGGGAGCTGTTTTTT	CASSSIQGALVGELFF
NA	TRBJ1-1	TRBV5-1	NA	TGCGCCAGCAGCTTGGGGCAGCGTGGAGGGGTGTATATGAACACTGAAGCTTTCTTT	CASSLGQRGGVYMNTEAFF
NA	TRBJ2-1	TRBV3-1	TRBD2	TGTGCCAGCAGCCGCTTGGCGGGGGGGCAGGAGCAGTTCTTC	CASSRLAGGQEQFF
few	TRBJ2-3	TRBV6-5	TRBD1	TGTGCCAGCAGTTACTACAGGGGCGGCACAGATACGCAGTATTTT	CASSYYRGGTDTQYF
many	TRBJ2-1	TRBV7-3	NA	TGTGCCAGCAGCTCCTTGGACGATTACAATGAGCAGTTCTTC	CASSSLDDYNEQFF
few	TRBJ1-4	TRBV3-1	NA	TGTGCCAGCAGCCAAGTGAGTAATGAAAAACTGTTTTTT	CASSQVSNEKLFF
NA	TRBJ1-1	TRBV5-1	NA	TGCGCCAGCAGCTACTTCCCAGGGGAGACTGAAGCTTTCTTT	CASSYFPGETEAFF
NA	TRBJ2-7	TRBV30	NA	TGTGCCTGGAGGGTAGGCTCCCGCGAGCAGTACTTC	CAWRVGSREQYF
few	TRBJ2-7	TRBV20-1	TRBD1	TGCAGTGCTGCCCACGGACAGGGTAGATCCGGGGACGAGCAGTACTTC	CSAAHGQGRSGDEQYF
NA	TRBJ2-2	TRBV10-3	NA	TGTGCCATCAGTGAGCGCGGAACCGCGAACACCGGGGAGCTGTTTTTT	CAISERGTANTGELFF
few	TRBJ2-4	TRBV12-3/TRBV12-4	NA	TGTGCCAGCAGTTTAGGGTGGTTGGACATTCAGTACTTC	CASSLGWLDIQYF
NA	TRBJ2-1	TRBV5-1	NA	TGCGCCAGCAGCTTGGAGGGGGACTACTACAATGAGCAGTTCTTC	CASSLEGDYYNEQFF
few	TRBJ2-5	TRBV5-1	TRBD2	TGCGCCAGCAGCTTGGGGTCGCCTAGCGGACAAGAGACCCAGTACTTC	CASSLGSPSGQETQYF
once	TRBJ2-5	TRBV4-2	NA	TGTGCCAGCAGCCAAGAAGGTCGGCGCATTTGGTTAGAGACCCAGTACTTC	CASSQEGRRIWLETQYF
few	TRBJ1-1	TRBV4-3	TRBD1	TGCGCCAGCAGCCAGGATCCGACAGGGACCGAAGCTTTCTTT	CASSQDPTGTEAFF
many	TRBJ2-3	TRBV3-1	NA	TGTGCCAGCAGCCAAGCGTCGAACACAGATACGCAGTATTTT	CASSQASNTDTQYF
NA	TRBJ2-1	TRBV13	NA	TGTGCCAGCAGCTTAGGCCGAGGGGTAGATGAGCAGTTCTTC	CASSLGRGVDEQFF
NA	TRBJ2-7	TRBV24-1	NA	TGTGCCACCTCGGGGGTCAACTCCTACGAGCAGTACTTC	CATSGVNSYEQYF
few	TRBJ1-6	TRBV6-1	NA	TGTGCCAGCAGCGACGGGCTACGGGCTAAGAATTCACCCCTCCACTTT	CASSDGLRAKNSPLHF
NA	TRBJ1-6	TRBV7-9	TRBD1	TGTGCCAGCAGCCCCGAGGACAGGATGAATTCACCCCTCCACTTT	CASSPEDRMNSPLHF
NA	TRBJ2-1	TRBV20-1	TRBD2	TGCAGTGCTAGGGGACTAGCGGTAGGCATTTCCTACAATGAGCAGTTCTTC	CSARGLAVGISYNEQFF
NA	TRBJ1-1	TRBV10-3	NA	TGTGCCATCAGTGAGTCAGGGGGGGTCGGCACTGAAGCTTTCTTT	CAISESGGVGTEAFF
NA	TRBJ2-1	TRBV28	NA	TGTGCCAGCAGTTTAAGGGACTCAGCAAACAATGAGCAGTTCTTC	CASSLRDSANNEQFF
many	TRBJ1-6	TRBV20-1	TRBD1	TGCAGTGCTAGCCTTACAGGGGGTCATAATTCACCCCTCCACTTT	CSASLTGGHNSPLHF
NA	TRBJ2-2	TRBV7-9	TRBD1	TGTGCCAGCAGTCCTCGGGGACAGAGTAACACCGGGGAGCTGTTTTTT	CASSPRGQSNTGELFF
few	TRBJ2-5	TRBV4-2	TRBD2	TGTGCCAGCAGCCAAGATTGGGCCGGGGGGTCCTCATTAGAGACCCAGTACTTC	CASSQDWAGGSSLETQYF
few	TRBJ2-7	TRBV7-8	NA	TGTGCCAGCAGTGTAGGGTCAGGGAACCACGAGCAGTACTTC	CASSVGSGNHEQYF
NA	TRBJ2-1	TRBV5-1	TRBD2	TGCGCCAGCAGCCAGGGACTAGCGGGGGTCTTTTACGGGAATGAGCAGTTCTTC	CASSQGLAGVFYGNEQFF
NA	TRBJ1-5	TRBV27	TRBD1	TGTGCCAGCGGTTTATACGCAGGGGGGGGTCAGCCCCAGCATTTT	CASGLYAGGGQPQHF
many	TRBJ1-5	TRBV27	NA	TGTGCCAGCAGTTTATGGCCGGGAGGCCAGCCCCAGCATTTT	CASSLWPGGQPQHF
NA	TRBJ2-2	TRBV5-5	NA	TGTGCCAGCAGCTGGGAAGACAGTACCAACACCGGGGAGCTGTTTTTT	CASSWEDSTNTGELFF
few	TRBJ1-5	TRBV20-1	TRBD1	TGCAGTGCAACCGGGACAGGGGTTTATCAGCCCCAGCATTTT	CSATGTGVYQPQHF
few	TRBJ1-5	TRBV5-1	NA	TGCGCCAGCAGCTTACAGAGCAATCAGCCCCAGCATTTT	CASSLQSNQPQHF